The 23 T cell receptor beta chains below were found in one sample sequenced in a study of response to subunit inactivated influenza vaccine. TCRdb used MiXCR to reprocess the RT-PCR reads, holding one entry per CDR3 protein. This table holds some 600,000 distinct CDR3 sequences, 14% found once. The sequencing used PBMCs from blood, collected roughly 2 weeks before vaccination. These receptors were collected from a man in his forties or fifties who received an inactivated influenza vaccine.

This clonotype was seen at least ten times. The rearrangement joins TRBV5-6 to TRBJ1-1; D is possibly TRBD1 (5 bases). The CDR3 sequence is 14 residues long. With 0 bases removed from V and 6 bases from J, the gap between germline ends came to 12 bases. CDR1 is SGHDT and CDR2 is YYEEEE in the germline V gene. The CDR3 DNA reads TGTGCCAGCAGCTTGGGACAGTACGTCCCTGAAGCTTTCTTT. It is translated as CASSLGQYVPEAFF.

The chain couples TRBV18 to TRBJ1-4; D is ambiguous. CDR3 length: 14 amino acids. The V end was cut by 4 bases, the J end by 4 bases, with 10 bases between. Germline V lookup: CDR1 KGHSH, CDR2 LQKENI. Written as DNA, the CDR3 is TGTGCCAGCTCACTGCGGAAGAGTAATGAAAAACTGTTTTTT. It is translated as CASSLRKSNEKLFF.

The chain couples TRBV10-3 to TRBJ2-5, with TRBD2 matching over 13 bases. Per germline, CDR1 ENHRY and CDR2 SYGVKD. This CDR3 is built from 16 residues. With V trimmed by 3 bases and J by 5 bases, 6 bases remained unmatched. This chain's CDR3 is CAISDTSGRAAETQYF. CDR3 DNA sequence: TGTGCCATCAGTGACACTAGCGGGAGGGCGGCTGAGACCCAGTACTTC.

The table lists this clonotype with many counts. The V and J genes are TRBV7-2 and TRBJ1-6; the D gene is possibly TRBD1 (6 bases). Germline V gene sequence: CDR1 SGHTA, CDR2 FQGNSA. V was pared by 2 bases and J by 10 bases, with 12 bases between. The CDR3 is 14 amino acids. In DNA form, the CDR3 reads TGTGCCAGCAGCTTACAGGGGCGTGGATCACCCCTCCACTTT. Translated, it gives CASSLQGRGSPLHF.

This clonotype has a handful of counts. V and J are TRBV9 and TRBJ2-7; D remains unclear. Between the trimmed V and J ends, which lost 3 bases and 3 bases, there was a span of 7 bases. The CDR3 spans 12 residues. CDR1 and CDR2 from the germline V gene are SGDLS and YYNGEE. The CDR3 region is CASSADNYEQYF. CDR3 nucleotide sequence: TGTGCCAGCAGCGCTGACAACTACGAGCAGTACTTC.

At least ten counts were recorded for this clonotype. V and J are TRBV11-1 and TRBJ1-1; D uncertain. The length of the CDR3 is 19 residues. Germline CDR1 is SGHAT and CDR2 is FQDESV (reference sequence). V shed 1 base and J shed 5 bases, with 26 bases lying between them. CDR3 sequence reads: CASSLGRVFPPSPPTEAFF. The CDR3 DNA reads TGTGCCAGCAGCTTAGGAAGGGTTTTTCCCCCATCTCCCCCAACTGAAGCTTTCTTT.

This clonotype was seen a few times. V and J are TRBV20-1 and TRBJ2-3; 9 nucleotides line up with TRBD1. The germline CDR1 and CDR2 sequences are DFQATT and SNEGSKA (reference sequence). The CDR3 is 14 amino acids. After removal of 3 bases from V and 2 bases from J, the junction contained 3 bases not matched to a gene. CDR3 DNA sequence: TGCAGTGCTAGCGGGACAGGGCTCACAGATACGCAGTATTTT. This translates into CSASGTGLTDTQYF.

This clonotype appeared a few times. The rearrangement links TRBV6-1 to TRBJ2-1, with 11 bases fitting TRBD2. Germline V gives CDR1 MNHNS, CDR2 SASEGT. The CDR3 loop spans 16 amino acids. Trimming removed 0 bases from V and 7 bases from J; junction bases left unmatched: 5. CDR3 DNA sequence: TGTGCCAGCAGTGAAGCCTTAGCGGGAGGGAAGAATGAGCAGTTCTTC. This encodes CASSEALAGGKNEQFF.

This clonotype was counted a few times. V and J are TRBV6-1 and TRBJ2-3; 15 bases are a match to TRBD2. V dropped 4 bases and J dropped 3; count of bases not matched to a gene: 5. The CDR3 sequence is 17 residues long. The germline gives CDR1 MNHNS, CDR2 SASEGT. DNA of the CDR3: TGTGCCAGCAGTGGAGGACTAGCGGGGGGGCCAACAGATACGCAGTATTTT. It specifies CASSGGLAGGPTDTQYF.

The CDR3 nucleotides read TGCGCCAGCCATACAGAGACCTACAATGAGCAGTTCTTC. Translated, it gives CASHTETYNEQFF. V is TRBV5-1 and J is TRBJ2-1; D gene uncertain. CDR1 is SGHRS and CDR2 is YFSETQ in the germline V gene. Trimming took off 7 bases at V and 2 bases at J, with 10 bases between the two ends. The CDR3 loop spans 13 amino acids.

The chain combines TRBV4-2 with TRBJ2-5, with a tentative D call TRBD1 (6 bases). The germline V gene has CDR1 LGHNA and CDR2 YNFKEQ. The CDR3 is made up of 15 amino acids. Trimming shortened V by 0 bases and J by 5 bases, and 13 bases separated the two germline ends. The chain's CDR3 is CASSQDLTGQETQYF. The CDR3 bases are TGTGCCAGCAGCCAAGATCTCACAGGGCAGGAGACCCAGTACTTC.

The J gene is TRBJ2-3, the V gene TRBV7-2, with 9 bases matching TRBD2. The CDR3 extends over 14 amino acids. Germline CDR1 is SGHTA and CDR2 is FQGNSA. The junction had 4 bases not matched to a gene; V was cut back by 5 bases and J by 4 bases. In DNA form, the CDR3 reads TGTGCCAGCAGCGGGACTAGCTGGGCAGATACGCAGTATTTT. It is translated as CASSGTSWADTQYF.

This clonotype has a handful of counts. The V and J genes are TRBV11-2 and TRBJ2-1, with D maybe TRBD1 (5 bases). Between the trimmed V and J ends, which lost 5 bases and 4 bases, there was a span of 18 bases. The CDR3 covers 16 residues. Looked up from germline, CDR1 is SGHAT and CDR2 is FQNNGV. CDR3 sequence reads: CASSPPDSPAYNEQFF. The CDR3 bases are TGTGCCAGCAGCCCCCCCGACAGCCCGGCATACAATGAGCAGTTCTTC.

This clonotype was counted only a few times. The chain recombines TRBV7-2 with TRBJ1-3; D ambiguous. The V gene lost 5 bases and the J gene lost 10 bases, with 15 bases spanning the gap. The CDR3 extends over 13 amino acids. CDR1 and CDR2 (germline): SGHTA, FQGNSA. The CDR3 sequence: CASSPPAGRTIYF. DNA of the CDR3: TGTGCCAGCAGCCCACCGGCGGGGAGGACCATATATTTT.

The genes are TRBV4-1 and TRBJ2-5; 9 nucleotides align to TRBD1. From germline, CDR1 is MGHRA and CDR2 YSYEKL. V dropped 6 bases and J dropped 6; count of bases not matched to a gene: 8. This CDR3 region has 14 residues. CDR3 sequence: CASSYPGQGKTQYF. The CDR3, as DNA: TGCGCCAGCAGTTACCCGGGACAGGGAAAGACCCAGTACTTC.

CDR3 residues: CAWKLAGSYEQYF. CDR3 DNA sequence: TGTGCCTGGAAACTAGCGGGCAGCTACGAGCAGTACTTC. The chain employs TRBV30 and TRBJ2-7, with 9 bases lining up with TRBD2. CDR3 length equals 13 residues. Per the germline V gene, CDR1 is GTSNPN and CDR2 is SVGIG (reference sequence). V gave up 4 bases and J gave up 3 bases; unmatched junction bases: 4.

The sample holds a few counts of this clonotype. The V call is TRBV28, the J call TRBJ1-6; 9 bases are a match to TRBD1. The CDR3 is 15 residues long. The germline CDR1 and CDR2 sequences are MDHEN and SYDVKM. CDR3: CAGGARTGVNSPLHF. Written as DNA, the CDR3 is TGTGCGGGAGGCGCTCGGACAGGGGTTAATTCACCCCTCCACTTT.

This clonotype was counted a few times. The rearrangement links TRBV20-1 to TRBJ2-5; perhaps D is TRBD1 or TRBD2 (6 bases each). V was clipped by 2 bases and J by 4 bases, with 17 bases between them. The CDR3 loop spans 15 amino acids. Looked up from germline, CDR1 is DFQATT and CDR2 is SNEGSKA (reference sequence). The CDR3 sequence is CSARYRREGGETQYF. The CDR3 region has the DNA TGCAGTGCTAGATATCGGCGGGAAGGGGGAGAGACCCAGTACTTC.

In nucleotides, the CDR3 is TGTGCCAGCAGCTTGCGGTGGTCTGGGGCCAACGTCCTGACTTTC. It codes for CASSLRWSGANVLTF. V is TRBV7-2 and J is TRBJ2-6; no firm D call. This CDR3 region has 15 residues. The V and J ends lost 3 bases and 1 base respectively, with 7 bases between them. The V gene's germline CDR1 is SGHTA and CDR2 FQGNSA.

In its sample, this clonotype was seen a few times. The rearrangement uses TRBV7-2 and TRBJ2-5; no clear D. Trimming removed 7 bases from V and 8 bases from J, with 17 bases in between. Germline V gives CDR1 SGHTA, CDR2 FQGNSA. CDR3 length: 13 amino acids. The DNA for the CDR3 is TGTGCCAGCACTAATCGCACGGGTTCTACCCAGTACTTC. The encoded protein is CASTNRTGSTQYF.

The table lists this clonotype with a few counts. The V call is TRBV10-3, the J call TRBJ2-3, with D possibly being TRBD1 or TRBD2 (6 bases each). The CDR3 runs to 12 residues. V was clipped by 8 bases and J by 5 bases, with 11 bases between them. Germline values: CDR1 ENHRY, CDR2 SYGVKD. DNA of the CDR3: TGTGCCATCGGGGGGCTGGAAGATACGCAGTATTTT. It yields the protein CAIGGLEDTQYF.

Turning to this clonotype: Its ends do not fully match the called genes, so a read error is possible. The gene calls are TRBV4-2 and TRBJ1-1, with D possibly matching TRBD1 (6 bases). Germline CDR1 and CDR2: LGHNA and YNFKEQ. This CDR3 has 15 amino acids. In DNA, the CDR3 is TGTGCCAGCAGCCAAGTGGAGGCAGGGGAGACTGAAGCTCTCTTT. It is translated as CASSQVEAGETEALF.

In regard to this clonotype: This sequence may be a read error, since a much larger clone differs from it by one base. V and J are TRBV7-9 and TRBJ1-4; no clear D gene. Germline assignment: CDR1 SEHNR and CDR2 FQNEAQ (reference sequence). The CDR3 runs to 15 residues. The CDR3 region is CASSLKAGWGEKLLF. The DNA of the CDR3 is TGTGCCAGCAGCTTGAAGGCCGGATGGGGTGAAAAACTGCTTTTT.